Below are 14 T cell receptor beta chains sequenced from a single sample in a study of blood T cell repertoires in COVID-19. This table comes from immunoSEQ multiplex PCR, and its TCRdb copy is limited to in-frame clones, with some not included. The sample lists hundreds of thousands of clones, nearly 90% occurring once. The sample was peripheral blood. The origin of the receptors is a woman between 25 and 40 years old with COVID-19, enrolled during active disease.

The chain has TRBV5-5 and TRBJ1-3, with a possible D match to TRBD1 (5 bases). This CDR3 comprises 16 residues. Trimming took off 4 bases at V and 0 bases at J, with 14 bases between the two ends. CDR1 and CDR2 from the germline V gene are SGHKS and YYEKEE (reference sequence). The DNA for the CDR3 is TGTGCCAGCAGCCCGGGGGTCGGCCGCTCTGGAAACACCATATATTTT. Translation gives CASSPGVGRSGNTIYF.

The chain employs TRBV5-6 and TRBJ1-2; 7 bases map to TRBD1. V shed 5 bases and J 0 bases; nucleotides not matched to a gene: 7. Germline V gives CDR1 SGHDT, CDR2 YYEEEE. This CDR3 contains 15 residues. This chain's CDR3 is CASRWGQTPNYGYTF. CDR3 coding DNA: TGTGCCAGCAGATGGGGACAGACCCCTAACTATGGCTACACCTTC.

This chain links TRBV6-5 with TRBJ1-6; TRBD1 aligns across 8 bases. In germline, CDR1 is MNHEY, CDR2 SVGAGI. The CDR3 has 16 residues. The ends lost 2 bases at V and 4 bases at J; junction bases unmatched: 4. The CDR3 sequence is CASSYDRGNYNSPLHF. Here the CDR3 DNA reads TGTGCCAGCAGTTACGACAGGGGAAATTATAATTCACCCCTCCACTTT.

The chain uses TRBV7-2 and TRBJ2-2; D not resolved. Deletions cut 6 bases from V and 6 bases from J, with 8 bases between. Germline CDR1 is SGHTA and CDR2 is FQGNSA. The CDR3 spans 12 residues. CDR3 in amino acids: CASSPGAGELFF. The CDR3 DNA reads as TGTGCCAGCAGTCCCGGTGCCGGGGAGCTGTTTTTT.

CDR3 residues: CASSVGVGFNEQFF. Here the CDR3 DNA reads TGCGCCAGCAGTGTAGGGGTCGGATTCAATGAGCAGTTCTTC. The V and J genes are TRBV4-1 and TRBJ2-1, with D possibly matching TRBD1 (5 bases). The germline V gene encodes CDR1 MGHRA and CDR2 YSYEKL. V lost 6 bases to trimming and J lost 6 bases, with 15 bases between them. The CDR3 loop spans 14 amino acids.

The rearrangement uses TRBV14 and TRBJ2-3; the match to TRBD2 covers 16 bases. Germline V lookup: CDR1 SGHDN, CDR2 FVKESK. After removal of 6 bases from V and 8 bases from J, the junction contained 26 bases not matched to a gene. The CDR3 runs 22 residues. The CDR3 protein is CASSQDRGLAGGFSRVYRTQYF. CDR3 nucleotides: TGTGCCAGCAGTCAGGACAGGGGACTAGCGGGGGGGTTTAGTAGGGTATATCGTACGCAGTATTTT.

The V gene is TRBV5-1, the J gene TRBJ2-5; no definite D call. CDR1 is SGHRS and CDR2 is YFSETQ in the germline V gene. Trimming stripped 4 bases from V and 5 bases from J, with 6 bases between. This CDR3 region has 11 residues. The CDR3 sequence is CASSLSETQYF. CDR3 coding DNA: TGCGCCAGCAGCCTGAGCGAGACCCAGTACTTC.

This rearrangement joins TRBV18 to TRBJ1-5; TRBD1 might be the D (6 bases). This CDR3 has 13 residues. V lost 4 bases and J lost 7, with 11 bases in between. Germline V gives CDR1 KGHSH, CDR2 LQKENI. The CDR3 loop reads CASSLQGDQPQHF. The CDR3 DNA reads TGTGCCAGCTCACTACAGGGAGACCAGCCCCAGCATTTT.

J is TRBJ2-7 and V is TRBV5-1; D may be TRBD1 (5 bases). The germline V gene encodes CDR1 SGHRS and CDR2 YFSETQ. Trimming left V 3 bases short and J 8 bases short, with 9 bases between. The CDR3 runs to 11 residues. CDR3 region: CASSSRTKQYV. As DNA, the CDR3 is TGCGCCAGCAGCTCCAGGACAAAGCAGTACGTC.

The chain combines TRBV5-7 with TRBJ2-7; D is ambiguous. TRBV5-7 is noted as an ORF with a role that remains uncertain. Trimming pared 7 bases from V and 1 base from J, leaving 24 bases between. The CDR3 loop spans 17 amino acids. The CDR3 reads CASPHPGRHLVSYEQYF. CDR3 nucleotides: TGTGCCAGCCCCCACCCCGGCAGGCACCTCGTATCCTACGAGCAGTACTTC.

This chain uses TRBV7-8 with TRBJ2-5, with D perhaps TRBD2 (6 bases). In germline, CDR1 is SGHVS, CDR2 FQNEAQ. Trimming stripped 1 base from V and 5 bases from J, with 11 bases between. This CDR3 region has 14 residues. The CDR3 sequence is CASSLGSGRETQYF. In nucleotides, the CDR3 is TGTGCCAGCAGCTTAGGATCAGGGAGGGAGACCCAGTACTTC.

This clone has just one count. Its ends do not fully match the called genes, so a read error is possible. The same CDR3 also results from other DNA sequences found in this sample. This chain joins TRBV3-1 (or the pseudogene TRBV3-2) and TRBJ1-1, with 7 bases identical to TRBD1. This CDR3 contains 12 residues. Germline V gives CDR1 LGHDT, CDR2 YNNKEL (reference sequence). The CDR3 loop is CASSLGDSEAFF. The CDR3 coding sequence is TGCGCCAGCAGCTTAGGGGACAGTGAAGCTTTCTTT.

The chain combines TRBV6-5 with TRBJ1-2, with 8 bases aligning to TRBD1. Germline trimming cut 6 bases from V and 4 bases from J; bases unmatched to any gene: 7. This CDR3 is built from 14 residues. From germline, CDR1 is MNHEY and CDR2 SVGAGI. The CDR3 is CASSQGARIYGYTF. CDR3 nucleotide sequence: TGTGCCAGCAGCCAGGGGGCGCGAATCTATGGCTACACCTTC.

The count of this clone is one. The V call is TRBV7-8, the J call TRBJ2-7; D unresolved. Germline V lookup: CDR1 SGHVS, CDR2 FQNEAQ. CDR3 size: 13 residues. Trimming took off 5 bases at V and 1 base at J, with 9 bases between the two ends. The DNA for the CDR3 is TGTGCCAGCAGCCCTTTAGCATCCTACGAGCAGTACGTC. It encodes CASSPLASYEQYV.